This T cell receptor beta chain was observed in a study of blood T cell repertoires in COVID-19. The overall study: Sites in the United States, Italy and Spain provided acute and convalescent COVID-19 samples. The analysed material was cDNA or gDNA that came from T cells, B-cell-depleted T cells, or PBMCs.

The V end was cut by 6 bases, the J end by 0 bases, with 11 bases between. The CDR3 consists of 15 residues. Germline CDR1 reads SGHTA; CDR2 reads FQGNSA. A COVID-19 case had been met by exposed participants during the 2 weeks before study entry. Methods used by the authors: Reference gene primers were amplified, and this amplification served to estimate nucleated cell counts. The data were produced by immunoSEQ multiplex PCR, yet TCRdb's version contains in-frame clones alone and is incomplete. D and trimming were read from the DNA, whereas the V and J calls and clone size are those reported in that table. Altogether 350,000 to 450,000 clones are present, roughly 90% being singletons, with the ten largest covering about 0.9%.

The receptor comes from a middle-aged woman who had been exposed to COVID-19. The genes are TRBV7-2 and TRBJ1-4; D may be TRBD1 (6 bases). Sequenced sample: PBMCs or T cells enriched from blood (not recorded which). CDR3 amino acids: CASRGTPATNEKLFF. DNA for the CDR3: TGTGCCAGCAGGGGGACACCCGCAACTAATGAAAAACTGTTTTTT.